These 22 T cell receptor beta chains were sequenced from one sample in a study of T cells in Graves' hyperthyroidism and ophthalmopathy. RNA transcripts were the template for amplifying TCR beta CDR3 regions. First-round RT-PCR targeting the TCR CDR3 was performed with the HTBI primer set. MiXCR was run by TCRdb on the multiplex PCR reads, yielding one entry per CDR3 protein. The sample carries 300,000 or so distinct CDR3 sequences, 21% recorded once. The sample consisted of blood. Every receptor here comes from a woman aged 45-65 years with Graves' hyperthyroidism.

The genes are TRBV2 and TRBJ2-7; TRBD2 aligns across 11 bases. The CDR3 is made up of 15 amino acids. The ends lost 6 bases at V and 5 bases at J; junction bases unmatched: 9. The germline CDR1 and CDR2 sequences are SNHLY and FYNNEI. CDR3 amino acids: CASRKEVLAGDEQYF. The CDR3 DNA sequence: TGTGCCAGCAGAAAAGAAGTACTAGCGGGAGACGAGCAGTACTTC.

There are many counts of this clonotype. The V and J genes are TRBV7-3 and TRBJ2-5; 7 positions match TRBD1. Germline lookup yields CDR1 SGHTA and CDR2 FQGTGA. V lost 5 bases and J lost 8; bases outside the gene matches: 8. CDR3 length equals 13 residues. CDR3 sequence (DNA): TGTGCCAGCAGCGGACAGGAAGGAACTACCCAGTACTTC. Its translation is CASSGQEGTTQYF. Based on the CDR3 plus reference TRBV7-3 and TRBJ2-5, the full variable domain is GAGVSQTPSNKVTEKGKYVELRCDPISGHTALYWYRQSLGQGPEFLIYFQGTGAADDSGLPNDRFFAVRPEGSVSTLKIQRTERGDSAVYLCASSGQEGTTQYFGPGTRLLVL.

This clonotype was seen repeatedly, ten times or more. The CDR3 is CASSSRSSGVYNEQFF. In nucleotides, the CDR3 is TGTGCCAGCAGCTCCCGTTCTAGCGGGGTTTACAATGAGCAGTTCTTC. V gene TRBV11-2 combines with J gene TRBJ2-1; TRBD2 agrees at 9 bases. CDR3 size: 16 residues. Germline V lookup: CDR1 SGHAT, CDR2 FQNNGV. J gave up 4 bases and V 4 bases, and 8 bases lay outside the gene matches.

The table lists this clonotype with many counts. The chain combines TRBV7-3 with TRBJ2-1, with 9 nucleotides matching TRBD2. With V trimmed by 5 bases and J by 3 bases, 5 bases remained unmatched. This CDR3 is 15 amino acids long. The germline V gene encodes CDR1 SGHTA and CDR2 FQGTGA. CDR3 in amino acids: CASSLSGGNYNEQFF. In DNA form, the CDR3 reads TGTGCCAGCAGCCTCAGCGGGGGGAACTACAATGAGCAGTTCTTC.

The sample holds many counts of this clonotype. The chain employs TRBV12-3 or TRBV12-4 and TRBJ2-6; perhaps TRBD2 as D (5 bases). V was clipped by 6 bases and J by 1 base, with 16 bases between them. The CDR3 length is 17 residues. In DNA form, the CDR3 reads TGTGCCAGCAGCCCCCTAGGACTCGGGTCTGGGGCCAACGTCCTGACTTTC. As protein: CASSPLGLGSGANVLTF.

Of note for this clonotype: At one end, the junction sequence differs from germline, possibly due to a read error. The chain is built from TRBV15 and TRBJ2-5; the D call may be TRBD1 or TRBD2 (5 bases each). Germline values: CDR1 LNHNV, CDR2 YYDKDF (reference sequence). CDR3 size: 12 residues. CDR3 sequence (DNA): TGTGCCGCCAGCAGAGAGGGGTGGGACCGGGACTTC. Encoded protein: CAASREGWDRDF.

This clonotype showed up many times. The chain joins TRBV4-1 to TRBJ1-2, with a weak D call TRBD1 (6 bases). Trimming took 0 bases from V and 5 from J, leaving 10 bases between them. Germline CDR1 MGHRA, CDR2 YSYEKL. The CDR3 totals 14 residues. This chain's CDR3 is CASSQEGAGYGYTF. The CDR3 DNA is TGCGCCAGCAGCCAAGAGGGGGCAGGTTATGGCTACACCTTC.

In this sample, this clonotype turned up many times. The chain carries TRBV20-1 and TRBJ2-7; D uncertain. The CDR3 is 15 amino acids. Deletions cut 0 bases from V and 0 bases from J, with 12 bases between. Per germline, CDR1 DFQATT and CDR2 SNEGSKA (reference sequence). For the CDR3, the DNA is TGCAGTGCTAGAGATCTCAGGCGGATCTCCTACGAGCAGTACTTC. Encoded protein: CSARDLRRISYEQYF.

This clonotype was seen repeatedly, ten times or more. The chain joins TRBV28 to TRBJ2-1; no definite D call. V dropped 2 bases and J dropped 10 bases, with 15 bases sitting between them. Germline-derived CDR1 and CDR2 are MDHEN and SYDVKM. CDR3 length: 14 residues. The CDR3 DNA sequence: TGTGCCAGCAGTTTAAGGCTTAGCTCATCCGAGCAGTTCTTC. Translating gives CASSLRLSSSEQFF.

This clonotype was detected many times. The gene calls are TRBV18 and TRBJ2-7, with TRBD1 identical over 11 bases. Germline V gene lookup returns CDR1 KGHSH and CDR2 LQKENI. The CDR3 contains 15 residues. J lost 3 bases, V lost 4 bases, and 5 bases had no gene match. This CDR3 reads CASSRTGTGGYEQYF. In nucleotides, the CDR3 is TGTGCCAGCTCACGTACCGGGACAGGGGGCTACGAGCAGTACTTC.

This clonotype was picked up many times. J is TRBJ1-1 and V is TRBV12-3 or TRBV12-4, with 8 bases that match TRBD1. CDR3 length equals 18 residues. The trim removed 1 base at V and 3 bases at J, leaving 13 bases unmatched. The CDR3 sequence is CASSLDWYDRGGDTEAFF. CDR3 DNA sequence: TGTGCCAGCAGTTTAGACTGGTACGACAGGGGAGGGGACACTGAAGCTTTCTTT.

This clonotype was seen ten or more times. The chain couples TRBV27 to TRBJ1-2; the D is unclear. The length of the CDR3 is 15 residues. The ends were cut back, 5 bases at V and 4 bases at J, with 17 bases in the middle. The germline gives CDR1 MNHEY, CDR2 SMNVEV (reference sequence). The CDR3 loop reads CASSLADGGPYGYTF. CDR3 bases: TGTGCCAGCAGTCTAGCCGACGGAGGTCCCTATGGCTACACCTTC.

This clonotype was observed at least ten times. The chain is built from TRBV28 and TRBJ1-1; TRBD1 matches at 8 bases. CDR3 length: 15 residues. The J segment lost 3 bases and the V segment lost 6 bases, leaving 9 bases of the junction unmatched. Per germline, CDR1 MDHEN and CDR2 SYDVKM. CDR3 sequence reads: CASRGFRGLDTEAFF. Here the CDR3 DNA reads TGTGCCAGCAGGGGATTCAGGGGGCTTGACACTGAAGCTTTCTTT.

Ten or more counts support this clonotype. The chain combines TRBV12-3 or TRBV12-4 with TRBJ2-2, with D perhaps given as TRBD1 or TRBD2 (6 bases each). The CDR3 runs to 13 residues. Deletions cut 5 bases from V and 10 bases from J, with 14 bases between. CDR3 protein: CASSPEGGAELFF. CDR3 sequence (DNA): TGTGCCAGCAGTCCCGAGGGGGGTGCGGAGCTGTTTTTT.

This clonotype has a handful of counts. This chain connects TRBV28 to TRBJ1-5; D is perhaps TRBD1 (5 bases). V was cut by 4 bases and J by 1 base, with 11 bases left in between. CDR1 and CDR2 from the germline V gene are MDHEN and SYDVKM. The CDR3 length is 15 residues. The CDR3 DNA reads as TGTGCCAGCAGTTCCAGGGTGGGGAGCAATCAGCCCCAGCATTTT. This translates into CASSSRVGSNQPQHF.

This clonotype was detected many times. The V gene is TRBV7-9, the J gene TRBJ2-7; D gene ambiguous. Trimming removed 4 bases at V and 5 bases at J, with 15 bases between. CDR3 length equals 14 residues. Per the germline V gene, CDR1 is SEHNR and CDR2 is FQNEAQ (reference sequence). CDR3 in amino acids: CASSSRSAHDEQYF. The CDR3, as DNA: TGTGCCAGCAGCTCGAGGTCGGCTCACGACGAGCAGTACTTC.

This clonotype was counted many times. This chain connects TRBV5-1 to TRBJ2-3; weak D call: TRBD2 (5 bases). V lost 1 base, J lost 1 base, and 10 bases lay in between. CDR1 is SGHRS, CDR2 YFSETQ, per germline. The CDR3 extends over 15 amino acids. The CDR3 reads CASSLSGMGTDTQYF. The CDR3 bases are TGCGCCAGCAGCTTGTCCGGGATGGGCACAGATACGCAGTATTTT.

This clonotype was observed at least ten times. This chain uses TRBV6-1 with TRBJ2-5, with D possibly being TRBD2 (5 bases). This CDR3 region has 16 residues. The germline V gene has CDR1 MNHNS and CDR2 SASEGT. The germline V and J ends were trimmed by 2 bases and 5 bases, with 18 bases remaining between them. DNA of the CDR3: TGTGCCAGCAGTGAAAAATTGGAGAGGGAAAGGGAGACCCAGTACTTC. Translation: CASSEKLERERETQYF.

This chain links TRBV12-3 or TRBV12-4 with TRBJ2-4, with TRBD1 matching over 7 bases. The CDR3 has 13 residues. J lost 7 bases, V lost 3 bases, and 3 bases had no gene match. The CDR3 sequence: CASSFVQGNIQYF. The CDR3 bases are TGTGCCAGCAGTTTCGTACAGGGGAACATTCAGTACTTC.

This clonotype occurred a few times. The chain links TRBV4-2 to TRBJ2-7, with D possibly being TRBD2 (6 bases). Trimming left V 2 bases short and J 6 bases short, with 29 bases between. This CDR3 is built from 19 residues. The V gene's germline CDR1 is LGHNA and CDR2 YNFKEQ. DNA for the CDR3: TGTGCCAGCAGCCAACATGGACCAGTGCGGCGGGGATCCGGGGGCGAGCAGTACTTC. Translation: CASSQHGPVRRGSGGEQYF.

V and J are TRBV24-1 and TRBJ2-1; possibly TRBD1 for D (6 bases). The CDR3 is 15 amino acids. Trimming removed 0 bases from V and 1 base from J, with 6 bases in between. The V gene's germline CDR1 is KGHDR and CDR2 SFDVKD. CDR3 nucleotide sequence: TGTGCCACCAGTGATTTGGGACAGTCCTACAATGAGCAGTTCTTC. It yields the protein CATSDLGQSYNEQFF.

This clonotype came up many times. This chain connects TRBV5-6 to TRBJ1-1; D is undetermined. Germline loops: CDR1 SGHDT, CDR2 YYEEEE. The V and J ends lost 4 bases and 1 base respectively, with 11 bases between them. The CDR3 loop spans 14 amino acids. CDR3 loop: CASSAPLGNTEAFF. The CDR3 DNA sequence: TGTGCCAGCAGCGCGCCCCTCGGGAACACTGAAGCTTTCTTT.